This T cell receptor beta chain was obtained from a study of cytomegalovirus exposure and HLA in healthy donors. General study results and limits: Later analysis showed most CMV-associated TCR beta chains appearing HLA-restricted.

Comment on this clone: Its specificity is not known.

The PCR used 60 Vbeta and 13 Jbeta primers. Sequenced by immunoSEQ multiplex PCR; TCRdb stores in-frame clones only, minus some. The sample records a few hundred thousand clones, about 75% being singletons. The V gene lost 5 bases and the J gene lost 2 bases, with 13 bases spanning the gap. CDR3 length: 14 residues. In germline, CDR1 is SQVTM, CDR2 ANQGSEA. This rearrangement joins TRBV29-1 to TRBJ1-3; TRBD1 is a possible D gene (5 bases). The sample comprised PBMCs. This clonotype was obtained from a female donor in good health and CMV-seronegative. The chain's CDR3 is CSVSRQTAGNTIYF. The CDR3 bases are TGCAGCGTTTCAAGACAGACCGCTGGAAACACCATATATTTT.